The 15 T cell receptor beta chains given below trace back to one sample, sequenced in a study of radiation and T cells in renal cell carcinoma. Method: immunoSEQ multiplex PCR; TCRdb's copy keeps in-frame clones and lacks some. The profile shows about 150,000 clones, about 91% of them singletons. Documented time point: blood 2 weeks post-SBRT. The treatment here: 15 Gy SBRT to primary tumor, nephrectomy 4 weeks later. Sequences were derived from blood, sampled from a patient whose treatment included radiotherapy and nephrectomy. The receptors come from a woman between 50 and 59 years old with renal cell carcinoma.

The rearrangement joins TRBV6-5 to TRBJ2-3, with TRBD2 as a possible D gene (7 bases). The germline gives CDR1 MNHEY, CDR2 SVGAGI. Deletions cut 7 bases from V and 9 bases from J, with 17 bases between. The CDR3 sequence is 13 residues long. CDR3 loop: CASKMEGGGTQYF. Here the CDR3 DNA reads TGTGCCAGCAAAATGGAGGGGGGAGGGACGCAGTATTTT.

This chain joins TRBV7-9 and TRBJ1-2; D uncertain. Trimming stripped 3 bases from V and 4 bases from J, with 6 bases between. CDR3 size: 12 residues. Germline assignment: CDR1 SEHNR and CDR2 FQNEAQ (reference sequence). This CDR3 is CASSLTVYGYTF. CDR3 nucleotides: TGTGCCAGCAGCTTGACGGTCTATGGCTACACCTTC.

The chain carries TRBV19 and TRBJ2-5, with 7 bases lining up with TRBD1. Per germline, CDR1 LNHDA and CDR2 SQIVND (reference sequence). CDR3 length: 15 amino acids. After removal of 3 bases from V and 4 bases from J, the junction contained 8 bases not matched to a gene. CDR3 DNA sequence: TGTGCCAGTAGTATCGGACAGGCCAGGGCAGAGACCCAGTACTTC. It specifies CASSIGQARAETQYF. Full variable domain (remainder filled in from reference TRBV19 and TRBJ2-5): DGGITQSPKYLFRKEGQNVTLSCEQNLNHDAMYWYRQDPGQGLRLIYYSQIVNDFQKGDIAEGYSVSREKKESFPLTVTSAQKNPTAFYLCASSIGQARAETQYFGPGTRLLVL.

This chain connects TRBV19 to TRBJ2-4; D is unresolved. Germline CDR1 LNHDA, CDR2 SQIVND (reference sequence). The CDR3 covers 16 residues. Trimming took 0 bases from V and 1 from J, leaving 10 bases between them. The CDR3 nucleotides are TGTGCCAGTAGTATAGATCCGGCCAGGGCCAAAAACATTCAGTACTTC. Amino acid sequence: CASSIDPARAKNIQYF.

The genes are TRBV7-9 and TRBJ1-6, with TRBD1 as a possible D gene (5 bases). The CDR3 is 14 amino acids. Germline CDR1 reads SEHNR; CDR2 reads FQNEAQ (reference sequence). The V and J ends lost 3 bases and 9 bases respectively, with 12 bases between them. CDR3 sequence reads: CASSFMGRFSPLHF. As DNA, the CDR3 is TGTGCCAGCAGCTTCATGGGACGTTTTTCACCCCTCCACTTT. The full variable domain, in which reference TRBV7-9 and TRBJ1-6 provide the parts outside the CDR3, is DTGVSQNPRHKITKRGQNVTFRCDPISEHNRLYWYRQTLGQGPEFLTYFQNEAQLEKSRLLSDRFSAERPKGSFSTLEIQRTEQGDSAMYLCASSFMGRFSPLHFGNGTRLTVT.

The chain links TRBV19 to TRBJ2-7; either TRBD1 or TRBD2 may supply D (6 bases each). The V and J ends lost 3 bases and 1 base respectively, with 13 bases between them. Germline CDR1 is LNHDA and CDR2 is SQIVND (reference sequence). The CDR3 loop spans 15 amino acids. This CDR3 reads CASSIGWGASYEQYF. For the CDR3, the DNA is TGTGCCAGTAGTATCGGCTGGGGGGCATCCTACGAGCAGTACTTC.

The genes are TRBV6-1 and TRBJ1-1; D gene unclear. Trimming left V 6 bases short and J 0 bases short, with 11 bases between. Germline V gene data show CDR1 as MNHNS and CDR2 as SASEGT. The CDR3 is made up of 14 amino acids. CDR3 DNA sequence: TGTGCCAGCAGCCCGGTAGGGTTGAACACTGAAGCTTTCTTT. This gives the protein CASSPVGLNTEAFF.

The chain has TRBV7-2 and TRBJ1-5; D is uncertain. Germline V CDR1 and CDR2: SGHTA, FQGNSA. V lost 6 bases and J lost 3, with 9 bases in between. The CDR3 totals 13 residues. The CDR3 DNA reads as TGTGCCAGCAGTCCACACCTCAATCAGCCCCAGCATTTT. This encodes CASSPHLNQPQHF.

This clone was recorded once. This sequence joins TRBV7-9 and TRBJ2-1; 8 bases are a match to TRBD2. The germline V gene has CDR1 SEHNR and CDR2 FQNEAQ (reference sequence). There are 15 residues in the CDR3. Germline trimming cut 2 bases from V and 5 bases from J; bases unmatched to any gene: 5. CDR3 residues: CASSLPGLGNNEQFF. CDR3 in DNA: TGTGCCAGCAGCTTACCGGGACTAGGGAACAATGAGCAGTTCTTC.

The chain links TRBV7-2 to TRBJ2-7, with 8 bases aligning to TRBD1. Germline CDR1 SGHTA, CDR2 FQGNSA. V lost 3 bases and J lost 3; bases outside the gene matches: 4. The CDR3 spans 14 residues. CDR3: CASSFSDRGYEQYF. CDR3 coding DNA: TGTGCCAGCAGCTTCTCAGACAGGGGCTACGAGCAGTACTTC.

This clone was found a few times. This chain connects TRBV7-8 to TRBJ2-1; D gene unclear. Trimming left V 5 bases short and J 8 bases short, with 16 bases between. The CDR3 covers 14 residues. In germline, CDR1 is SGHVS, CDR2 FQNEAQ. This CDR3 is CASSQHPPLDEQFF. DNA of the CDR3: TGTGCCAGCAGCCAGCACCCCCCATTGGATGAGCAGTTCTTC.

The genes are TRBV20-1 and TRBJ1-6; D call uncertain. This CDR3 is 11 amino acids long. Germline CDR1 reads DFQATT; CDR2 reads SNEGSKA (reference sequence). Trimming removed 5 bases at V and 5 bases at J, with 4 bases between. The CDR3 loop reads CSAADNSPLHF. CDR3 in DNA: TGCAGTGCTGCGGATAATTCACCCCTCCACTTT.

The chain combines TRBV11-2 with TRBJ1-1; D perhaps matches TRBD1 (5 bases). V lost 1 base, J lost 4 bases, and 10 bases lay in between. The CDR3 loop spans 14 amino acids. From germline, CDR1 is SGHAT and CDR2 FQNNGV. DNA for the CDR3: TGTGCCAGCAGCTTAGCGGGTGGGGGCACTGAAGCTTTCTTT. This codes for CASSLAGGGTEAFF.

The V gene is TRBV19, the J gene TRBJ1-2, with D unclear. Trimming cost V 3 bases and J 0 bases, with 5 bases left between them. This CDR3 is built from 13 residues. Germline V lookup: CDR1 LNHDA, CDR2 SQIVND (reference sequence). This CDR3 reads CASSILANYGYTF. In DNA form, the CDR3 reads TGTGCCAGTAGTATTCTGGCTAACTATGGCTACACCTTC.

This chain uses TRBV4-1 with TRBJ2-4; D is perhaps TRBD2 (7 bases). Germline CDR1 and CDR2: MGHRA and YSYEKL. CDR3 length equals 17 residues. V lost 0 bases to trimming and J lost 3 bases, with 15 bases between them. CDR3 residues: CASSQEGGEWVKNIQYF. In nucleotides, the CDR3 is TGCGCCAGCAGCCAAGAAGGGGGGGAATGGGTCAAAAACATTCAGTACTTC.